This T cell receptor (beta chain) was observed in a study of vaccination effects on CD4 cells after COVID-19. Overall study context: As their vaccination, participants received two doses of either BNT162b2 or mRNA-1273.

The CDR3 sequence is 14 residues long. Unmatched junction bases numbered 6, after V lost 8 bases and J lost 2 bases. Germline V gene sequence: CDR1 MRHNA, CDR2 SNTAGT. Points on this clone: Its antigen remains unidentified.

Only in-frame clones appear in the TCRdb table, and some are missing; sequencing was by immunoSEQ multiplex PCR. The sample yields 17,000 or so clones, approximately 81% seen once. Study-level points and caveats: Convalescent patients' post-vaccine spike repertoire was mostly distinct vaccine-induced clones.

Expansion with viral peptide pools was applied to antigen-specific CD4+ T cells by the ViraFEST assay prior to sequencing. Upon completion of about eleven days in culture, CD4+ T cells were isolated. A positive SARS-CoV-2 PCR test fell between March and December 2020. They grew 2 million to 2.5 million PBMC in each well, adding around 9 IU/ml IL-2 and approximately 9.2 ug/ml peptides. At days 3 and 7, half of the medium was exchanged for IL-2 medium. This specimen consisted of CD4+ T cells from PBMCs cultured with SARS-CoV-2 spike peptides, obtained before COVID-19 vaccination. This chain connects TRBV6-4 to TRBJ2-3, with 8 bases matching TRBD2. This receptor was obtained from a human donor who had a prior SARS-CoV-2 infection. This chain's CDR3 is CASGLGGATDTQYF. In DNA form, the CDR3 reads TGTGCCAGCGGCCTCGGGGGGGCCACAGATACGCAGTATTTT.